This T cell receptor (beta chain) was observed in a study of OX40 agonist ivuxolimab in advanced cancers. About the study as a whole: The costimulatory receptor OX40 (CD134) was targeted by ivuxolimab, a fully human IgG2 agonistic monoclonal antibody. Intravenous ivuxolimab was administered to patients every 2 weeks at six dose levels: 0.01, 0.1, 0.3, 1.5, 3 and 10 mg/kg. Among the 50 to 55 dose-escalation patients, approximately 20 had hepatocellular carcinoma, 15 or so melanoma, 9 renal cell carcinoma and 9 head and neck cancer. In the dose-escalation cohort, approximately 82% of patients were male, and the mean age was approximately 60 years, with a range of 23 to 79. Prior anti-PD-1, anti-PD-L1 or anti-CTLA-4 therapy was permitted, and 30% to 50% of dose-escalation patients had received checkpoint inhibitors. Partial responses were achieved by three dose-escalation patients, of whom one had hepatocellular carcinoma and two had cutaneous melanoma. Peripheral TCRbeta sequencing was intended to test whether TCR sequence diversity was altered and clonal T-cell expansion was caused by ivuxolimab. The paper describes the monotherapy dose-escalation part (N of about 54 patients) of the phase I trial of ivuxolimab. Paper-wide results and their limitations: On average, CD8+ T cells showed more expanded clones than CD4+ T cells after ivuxolimab. The antigen specificity of the peripheral T cells that underwent clonal expansion was not determined. In the 0.1-3.0 mg/kg groups, partial responders were among the patients with the lowest normalized peripheral clonal expansion, particularly in CD8+ T cells. At doses of 0.1 to 3.0 mg/kg, clonal expansion of both CD4+ and CD8+ T cells in blood was seen between baseline and week 6. Low levels of normalized T-cell clonal expansion were also seen in some nonresponding patients.

The CDR3 numbers 15 residues from cysteine through phenylalanine. Of all the DNA, just the CDR3 is kept, 45 bases in frame from base 1. The trim is 3 bases for V and 3 bases for J, with a gap of 12 bases between the germline ends. As encoded in the germline V gene, CDR1 is KGHSH while CDR2 is LQKENI. Genomic DNA was isolated from the sorted cells so that the TCRbeta CDR3 region could be sequenced. The immunoSEQ Assay was used to sequence the TCRbeta CDR3 regions. TCRdb stores this immuneACCESS table with in-frame sequences only. Part of the clones is absent; in the studies checked, under half of the shortfall reflects unresolved V genes, and no reason is known for the rest. This sample is represented by 65,000 to 70,000 clones; roughly nine tenths of them were singletons. Approximately 2.6% of the sample comes from the top ten. This clone was seen only once. Its antigen remains unidentified. Per-base qualities were not stored, and no clone one base away is much larger.

The trial excluded patients who had a history of autoimmune disease or who were on systemic immunosuppression. Peripheral blood for TCR sequencing was collected from all dose cohorts at baseline, on cycle 4 day 1, and on cycle 7 day 1. Samples came from an open-label, multicenter, first-in-human phase I dose-escalation trial of ivuxolimab. Adults with locally advanced or metastatic head and neck squamous cell, hepatocellular, melanoma or renal cell carcinoma were enrolled in the trial. Before TCR sequencing, CD4+ T cells and CD8+ T cells were sorted from peripheral blood as separate populations. This TCR derives from an adult with an advanced solid tumor such as melanoma, head and neck, liver or kidney cancer. Recombination linked TRBV18 to TRBJ2-1; the D gene could be TRBD1 or TRBD2, each one agreeing over 5 bases. The material sequenced was CD4+ or CD8+ T cells sorted from blood, taken in a trial of the OX40 agonist ivuxolimab. The sequenced DNA is TGTGCCAGCTCACCGGGAGACAGATACTACAATGAGCAGTTCTTC. The encoded protein is CASSPGDRYYNEQFF.